This T cell receptor beta chain originates from a study of T cell repertoires in cytomegalovirus infection. About the research overall: The authors used CMV epitopes that were HLA-C-restricted (recently identified) and HLA-B-restricted (well studied).

This clonotype has just a few counts. Its specificity is not known. Overall study results and limits: Carriage of CMV together with the relevant HLA was identifiable through cumulative public TCR beta family frequency.

V gave up 4 bases and J gave up 0 bases; unmatched junction bases: 7. Germline CDR1 is LNHDA and CDR2 is SQIVND (reference sequence). This CDR3 region has 18 residues. MiXCR, run by TCRdb on the reads, gives a single entry per CDR3 protein. The table records more than 300,000 distinct CDR3 sequences, about 35% of them present only once. V gene TRBV19 combines with J gene TRBJ2-1, with 12 bases lining up with TRBD2. The sequences come from cultured PBMCs, collected from culture after CMV antigen stimulation. The origin of this receptor is a human donor in good health (CMV status not recorded). Some clones in this sample may be carry-over from other donors' samples. The CDR3 here is CASSKLAGGSLSYNEQFF. For the CDR3, the DNA is TGTGCCAGTAGTAAACTAGCGGGAGGCTCACTCTCCTACAATGAGCAGTTCTTC.